This entry lists 14 T cell receptor beta chains sequenced from one sample in a study of identical twins. Via MiXCR, TCRdb re-called the 5' RACE reads, giving one row per CDR3 protein. Of 500,000 to 650,000 distinct CDR3 sequences listed, about 7.6% are singletons. These data were likewise used in another study, on yellow fever vaccine responses in identical twins.

The specimen was PBMCs. These receptors all stem from a woman aged 18-29 years in good health.

This clonotype showed up just a few times. The chain joins TRBV14 to TRBJ2-5; D perhaps matches TRBD2 (5 bases). There are 13 residues in the CDR3. The V and J ends lost 0 bases and 7 bases respectively, with 9 bases between them. Germline V lookup: CDR1 SGHDN, CDR2 FVKESK. This CDR3 reads CASSQERVGTQYF. The CDR3 region has the DNA TGTGCCAGCAGCCAAGAGCGGGTGGGGACCCAGTACTTC.

This clonotype showed up many times. This rearrangement joins TRBV29-1 to TRBJ2-7, with TRBD1 identical over 7 bases. With V trimmed by 0 bases and J by 0 bases, 5 bases remained unmatched. This CDR3 spans 15 amino acids. Germline CDR1 reads SQVTM; CDR2 reads ANQGSEA. DNA for the CDR3: TGCAGCGTTGAAGATGGACAGGCCCCCTCCTACGAGCAGTACTTC. Amino acids: CSVEDGQAPSYEQYF.

This clonotype was seen more than once but under ten times. The J gene is TRBJ2-3, the V gene TRBV29-1; D not certain. CDR1 SQVTM and CDR2 ANQGSEA come from the germline V gene. The CDR3 has 16 amino acids. CDR3 loop: CTTTRLSDTSTDTQYF. CDR3 in DNA: TGCACCACCACCCGACTCTCAGATACTAGCACAGATACGCAGTATTTT.

The chain couples TRBV13 to TRBJ1-2; D might be TRBD1 (6 bases). This CDR3 has 15 amino acids. With 5 bases removed from V and 7 bases from J, the gap between germline ends came to 20 bases. Germline lookup yields CDR1 PRHDT and CDR2 FYEKMQ (reference sequence). The CDR3 here is CASSHLQGTLGGYTF. The CDR3 nucleotides are TGTGCCAGCAGCCACCTACAGGGAACCCTCGGTGGCTACACCTTC.

V is TRBV5-1 and J is TRBJ1-2, with D possibly matching TRBD1 (5 bases). V lost 1 base and J 5 bases, leaving 12 bases between the germline ends. CDR1 is SGHRS and CDR2 is YFSETQ in the germline V gene. The CDR3 has 14 amino acids. CDR3 nucleotide sequence: TGCGCCAGCAGCTTGTCGGGGGGACCTTATGGCTACACCTTC. This gives the protein CASSLSGGPYGYTF.

In this sample, this clonotype turned up a few times. The chain uses TRBV6-1 and TRBJ2-7; unclear D gene. The CDR3 loop spans 14 amino acids. V lost 6 bases and J 1 base, leaving 13 bases between the germline ends. From germline, CDR1 is MNHNS and CDR2 SASEGT. As DNA, the CDR3 is TGTGCCAGCAGCGTTGGTCTAAATTCCTACGAGCAGTACTTC. Its protein product is CASSVGLNSYEQYF.

The chain combines TRBV6-1 with TRBJ2-6; maybe TRBD2 (7 bases). The CDR3 is 15 residues long. Trimming shortened V by 9 bases and J by 4 bases, and 16 bases separated the two germline ends. CDR1 MNHNS and CDR2 SASEGT come from the germline V gene. In DNA, the CDR3 is TGTGCCAGTAAGGGAGGGGGGGCCGGGGCCAACGTCCTGACTTTC. This gives the protein CASKGGGAGANVLTF.

About this clonotype: This may stem from a read error, because a much larger clone lies one nucleotide away. The chain recombines TRBV12-3 or TRBV12-4 with TRBJ1-1; D not certain. The CDR3 is 14 residues long. V dropped 3 bases and J dropped 1 base, with 9 bases sitting between them. The CDR3 DNA sequence: TGTGCCAGCAGTTTTGCGTCAGGGAACACTGAAGCTTTCTTT. Translated: CASSFASGNTEAFF.

This clonotype was seen more than once but under ten times. One end of the junction does not line up with germline, which may come from a read error. The gene calls are TRBV20-1 and TRBJ2-7; D is perhaps TRBD2 (5 bases). The CDR3 loop spans 15 amino acids. Germline V gives CDR1 DFQATT, CDR2 SNEGSKA (reference sequence). The DNA for the CDR3 is TGCAGTGCTGGAGACCCTAGCTCGTCCCGGAGGGAGCAGTACTTC. Translation gives CSAGDPSSSRREQYF.

This clonotype was counted between two and nine times. V gene TRBV20-1 combines with J gene TRBJ2-1; D possibly corresponds to TRBD2 (6 bases). CDR1 and CDR2 (germline): DFQATT, SNEGSKA (reference sequence). This CDR3 is built from 15 residues. Trimming shortened V by 3 bases and J by 7 bases, and 19 bases separated the two germline ends. The CDR3 DNA sequence: TGCAGTGCTAGGTCCGGGACTGGGCCAACGAATGAGCAGTTCTTC. This sequence encodes CSARSGTGPTNEQFF.

This clonotype was seen at least ten times. The gene calls are TRBV27 and TRBJ2-2, with 10 bases identical to TRBD1. Germline CDR1 MNHEY, CDR2 SMNVEV (reference sequence). This CDR3 is built from 16 residues. The trim removed 6 bases at V and 0 bases at J, leaving 4 bases unmatched. In DNA form, the CDR3 reads TGTGCCAGCAGGACAGGGGGCCCAACGAACACCGGGGAGCTGTTTTTT. It yields the protein CASRTGGPTNTGELFF.

The J gene is TRBJ1-5, the V gene TRBV27, with D tentatively TRBD1 (6 bases). Trimming shortened V by 3 bases and J by 4 bases, and 10 bases separated the two germline ends. This CDR3 is built from 14 residues. Per germline, CDR1 MNHEY and CDR2 SMNVEV (reference sequence). This CDR3 is CASSFAQGNQPQHF. In DNA form, the CDR3 reads TGTGCCAGCAGTTTTGCACAGGGTAATCAGCCCCAGCATTTT.

Only a few counts were recorded for this clonotype. The chain links TRBV6-6 to TRBJ1-1; D ambiguous. V was shortened by 6 bases and J by 5 bases, with 10 bases between the two germline ends. Per germline, CDR1 MNHNY and CDR2 SVGAGI (reference sequence). CDR3 length equals 12 residues. CDR3 in DNA: TGTGCCAGCAGCAAGGACGCTACTGAAGCTTTCTTT. Translating it yields CASSKDATEAFF.

V gene TRBV7-9 combines with J gene TRBJ1-1; TRBD1 is a possible D gene (5 bases). Trimming removed 5 bases from V and 7 bases from J, with 20 bases in between. In germline, CDR1 is SEHNR, CDR2 FQNEAQ (reference sequence). There are 15 residues in the CDR3. For the CDR3, the DNA is TGTGCCAGCAGCAGAAAGGGACTGGGGTTGGGTGAAGCTTTCTTT. Encoded protein: CASSRKGLGLGEAFF.